The 6 T cell receptor beta chains below were found in one sample sequenced in a study of control samples from healthy donors and cancer patients. Assay used: immunoSEQ multiplex PCR; TCRdb lists only in-frame clones, some missing. The sample carries 190,000 or so clones, 90% to 95% recorded once. Sequenced sample: blood. The receptor set was obtained from a man aged 18 to 30 in good health.

This chain connects TRBV30 to TRBJ2-1; D perhaps matches TRBD2 (6 bases). With 8 bases removed from V and 6 bases from J, the gap between germline ends came to 17 bases. CDR1 and CDR2 from the germline V gene are GTSNPN and SVGIG (reference sequence). The CDR3 has 13 residues. The CDR3 is CAEQGGQGNEQFF. CDR3 DNA: TGTGCCGAACAAGGAGGGCAGGGCAATGAGCAGTTCTTC.

In DNA, the CDR3 is TGTGCCAGCAGTCGGACTAGCGGGGGGGTTCCGTTCGGCACAGATACGCAGTATTTT. Translating gives CASSRTSGGVPFGTDTQYF. The genes are TRBV6-6 and TRBJ2-3; TRBD2 aligns across 15 bases. From germline, CDR1 is MNHNY and CDR2 SVGAGI (reference sequence). This CDR3 is 19 amino acids long. Germline trimming cut 5 bases from V and 1 base from J; bases unmatched to any gene: 10.

The chain joins TRBV5-1 to TRBJ2-2; D might be TRBD2 (5 bases). The V gene's germline CDR1 is SGHRS and CDR2 YFSETQ. The CDR3 is made up of 16 amino acids. The germline V and J ends were trimmed by 0 bases and 5 bases, with 14 bases remaining between them. CDR3 nucleotide sequence: TGCGCCAGCAGCTTGGCCGTCGGGTCGGGGACCGGGGAGCTGTTTTTT. It codes for CASSLAVGSGTGELFF.

The rearrangement joins TRBV6-5 to TRBJ2-2; a possible D gene is TRBD2 (6 bases). V was pared by 5 bases and J by 5 bases, with 15 bases between. This CDR3 region has 15 residues. Germline CDR1 is MNHEY and CDR2 is SVGAGI. The CDR3 here is CASSNSGGWTGELFF. The CDR3 DNA reads as TGTGCCAGCAGTAATTCCGGGGGATGGACCGGGGAGCTGTTTTTT.

The V gene is TRBV6-1, the J gene TRBJ2-3, with a tentative D call TRBD2 (5 bases). This CDR3 is 14 amino acids long. Germline V gene sequence: CDR1 MNHNS, CDR2 SASEGT. V was cut by 0 bases and J by 3 bases, with 7 bases left in between. The CDR3 region is CASSEAPGTDTQYF. CDR3 DNA: TGTGCCAGCAGTGAAGCGCCGGGGACAGATACGCAGTATTTT.

This clone was found a few times. This chain uses TRBV4-1 with TRBJ1-1, with a tentative D call TRBD1 (6 bases). The V end lost 1 base, the J end lost 2 bases, and 11 bases lay between the germline ends. Germline V gene sequence: CDR1 MGHRA, CDR2 YSYEKL. The CDR3 runs 15 residues. CDR3 DNA: TGCGCCAGCAGCCAAGGGCCAGGGACAAACACTGAAGCTTTCTTT. Its protein is CASSQGPGTNTEAFF.